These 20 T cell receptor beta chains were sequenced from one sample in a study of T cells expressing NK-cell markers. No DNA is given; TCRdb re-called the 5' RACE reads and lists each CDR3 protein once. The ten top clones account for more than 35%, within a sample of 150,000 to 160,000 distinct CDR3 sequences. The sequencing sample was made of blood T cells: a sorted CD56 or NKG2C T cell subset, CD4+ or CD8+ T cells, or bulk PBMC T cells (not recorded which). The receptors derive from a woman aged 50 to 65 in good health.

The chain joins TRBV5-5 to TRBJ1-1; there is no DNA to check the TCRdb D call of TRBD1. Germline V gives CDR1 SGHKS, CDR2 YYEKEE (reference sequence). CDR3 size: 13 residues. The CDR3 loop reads CASSADSGIEAFF.

CDR3 amino acids: CASSPRTGVNTEAFF. The V and J genes are TRBV12-3 or TRBV12-4 and TRBJ1-1; TCRdb proposes TRBD1, but this gene call is untestable without DNA. The CDR3 extends over 15 amino acids.

Here the CDR3 reads CASSERPLASYNEQFF. This chain connects TRBV2 to TRBJ2-1; TCRdb proposes TRBD2, but this gene call is untestable without DNA. The germline V gene encodes CDR1 SNHLY and CDR2 FYNNEI. The CDR3 runs 16 residues.

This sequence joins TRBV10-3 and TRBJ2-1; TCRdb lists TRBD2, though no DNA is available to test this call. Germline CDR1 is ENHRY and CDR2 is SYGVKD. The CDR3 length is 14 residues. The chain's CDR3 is CAIRQREGRIEQFF.

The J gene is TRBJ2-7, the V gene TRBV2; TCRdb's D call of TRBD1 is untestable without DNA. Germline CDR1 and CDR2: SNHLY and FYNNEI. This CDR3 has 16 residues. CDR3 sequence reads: CASSEALDARSYEQYF.

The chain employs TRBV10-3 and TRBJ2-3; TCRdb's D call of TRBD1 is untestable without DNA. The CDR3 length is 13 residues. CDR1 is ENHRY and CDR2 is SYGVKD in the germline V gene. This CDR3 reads CAIREGPADTQYF.

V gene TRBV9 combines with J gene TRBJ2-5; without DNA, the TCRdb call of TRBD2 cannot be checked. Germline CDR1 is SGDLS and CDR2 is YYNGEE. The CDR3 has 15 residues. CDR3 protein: CASGSSGRAAETQYF.

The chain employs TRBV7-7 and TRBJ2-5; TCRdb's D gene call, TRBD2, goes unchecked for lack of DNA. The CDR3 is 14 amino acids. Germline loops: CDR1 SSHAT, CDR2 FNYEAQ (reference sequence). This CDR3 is CASGPLAGVETQYF.

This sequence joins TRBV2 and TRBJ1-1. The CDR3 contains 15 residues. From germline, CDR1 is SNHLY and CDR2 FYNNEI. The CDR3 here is CASRKGGVMNTEAFF.

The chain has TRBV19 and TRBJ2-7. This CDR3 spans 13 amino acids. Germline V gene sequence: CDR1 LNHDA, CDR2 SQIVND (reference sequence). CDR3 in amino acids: CASSIRPDYEQYF. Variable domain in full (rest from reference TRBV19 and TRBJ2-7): DGGITQSPKYLFRKEGQNVTLSCEQNLNHDAMYWYRQDPGQGLRLIYYSQIVNDFQKGDIAEGYSVSREKKESFPLTVTSAQKNPTAFYLCASSIRPDYEQYFGPGTRLTVT.

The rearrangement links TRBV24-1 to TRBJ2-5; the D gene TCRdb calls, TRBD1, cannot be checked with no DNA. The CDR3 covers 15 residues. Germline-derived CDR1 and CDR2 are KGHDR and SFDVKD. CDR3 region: CATSRGRLGLETQYF.

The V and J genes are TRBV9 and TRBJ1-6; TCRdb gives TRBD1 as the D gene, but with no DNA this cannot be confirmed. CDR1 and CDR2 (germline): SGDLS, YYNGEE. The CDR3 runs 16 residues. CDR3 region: CASSGDQGQGIGPLHF.

This chain's CDR3 is CASSQIGGAYNEQFF. The chain has TRBV4-1 and TRBJ2-1; TCRdb outputs TRBD2, but without DNA this stays unchecked. The CDR3 spans 15 residues. Germline CDR1 and CDR2: MGHRA and YSYEKL.

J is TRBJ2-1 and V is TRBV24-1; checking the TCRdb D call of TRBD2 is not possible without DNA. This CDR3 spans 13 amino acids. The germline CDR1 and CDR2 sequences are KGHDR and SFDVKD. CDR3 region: CATSGRGSAEQFF.

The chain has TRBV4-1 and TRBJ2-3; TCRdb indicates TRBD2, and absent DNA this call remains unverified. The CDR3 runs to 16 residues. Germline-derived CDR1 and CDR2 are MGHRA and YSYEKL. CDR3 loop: CASSQALAESTDTQYF.

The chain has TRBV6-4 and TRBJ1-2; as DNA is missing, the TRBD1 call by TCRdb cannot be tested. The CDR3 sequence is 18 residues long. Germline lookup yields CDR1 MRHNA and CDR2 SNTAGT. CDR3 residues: CASSDSPTGGPSNYGYTF.

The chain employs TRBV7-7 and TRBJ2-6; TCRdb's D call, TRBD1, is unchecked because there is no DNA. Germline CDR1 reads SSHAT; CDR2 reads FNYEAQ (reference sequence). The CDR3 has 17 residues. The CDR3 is CASSLTTPGAGANVLTF.

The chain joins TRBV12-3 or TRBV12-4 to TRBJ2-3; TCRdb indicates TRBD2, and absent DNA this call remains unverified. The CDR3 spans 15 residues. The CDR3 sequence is CASSFSSGREDTQYF.

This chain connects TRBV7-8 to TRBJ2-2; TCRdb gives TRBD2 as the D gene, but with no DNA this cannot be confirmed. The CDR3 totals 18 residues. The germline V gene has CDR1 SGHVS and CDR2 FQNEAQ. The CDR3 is CASSRPGLAGGPTGELFF.

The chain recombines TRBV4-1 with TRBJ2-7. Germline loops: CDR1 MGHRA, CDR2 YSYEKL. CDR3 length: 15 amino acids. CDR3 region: CASSQDEAASYEQYF.